This T cell receptor (beta chain) was observed in a study of T cell responses to AZD1222 COVID-19 vaccine. The assay was immunoSEQ multiplex PCR, and TCRdb's table has in-frame clones only and misses some. The sample records some 180,000 clones, around 88% being singletons. On this clone itself: Its antigen is still unknown.

Study findings and constraints: CD4 TCRs covered the whole spike, strongest at regions 160-218 and 743-854. Spike-specific TCR breadth and depth rose after two AZD1222 doses.

The CDR3 length is 15 residues. CDR1 is SGHAT and CDR2 is FQNNGV in the germline V gene. Deletions cut 2 bases from V and 3 bases from J, with 13 bases between. This chain joins TRBV11-2 and TRBJ1-2; the D gene is possibly TRBD1 (6 bases). This specimen consisted of peripheral blood, obtained 28 days after the second AZD1222 dose. The sequence was collected from an adult who received the AZD1222 COVID-19 vaccine. DNA for the CDR3: TGTGCCAGCAGCTTACCTCGGGGGCGCGACTATGGCTACACCTTC. Its translation is CASSLPRGRDYGYTF.